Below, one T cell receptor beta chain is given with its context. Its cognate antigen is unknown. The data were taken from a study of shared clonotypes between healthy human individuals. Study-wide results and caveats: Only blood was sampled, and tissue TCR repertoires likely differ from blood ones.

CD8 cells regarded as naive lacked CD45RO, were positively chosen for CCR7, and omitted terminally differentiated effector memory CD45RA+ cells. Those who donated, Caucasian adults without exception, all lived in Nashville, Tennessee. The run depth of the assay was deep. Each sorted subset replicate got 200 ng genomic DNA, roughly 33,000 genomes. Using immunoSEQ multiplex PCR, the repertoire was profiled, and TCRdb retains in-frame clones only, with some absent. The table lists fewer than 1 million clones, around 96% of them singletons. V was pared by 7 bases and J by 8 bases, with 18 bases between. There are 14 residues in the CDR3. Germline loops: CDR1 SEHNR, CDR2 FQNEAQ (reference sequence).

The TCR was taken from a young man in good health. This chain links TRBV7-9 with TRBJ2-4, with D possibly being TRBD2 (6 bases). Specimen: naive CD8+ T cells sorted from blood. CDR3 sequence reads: CASTPPGEVHIQYF. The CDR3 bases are TGTGCCAGCACCCCCCCCGGGGAGGTCCACATTCAGTACTTC. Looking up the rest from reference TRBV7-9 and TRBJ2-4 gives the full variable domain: DTGVSQNPRHKITKRGQNVTFRCDPISEHNRLYWYRQTLGQGPEFLTYFQNEAQLEKSRLLSDRFSAERPKGSFSTLEIQRTEQGDSAMYLCASTPPGEVHIQYFGAGTRLSVL.